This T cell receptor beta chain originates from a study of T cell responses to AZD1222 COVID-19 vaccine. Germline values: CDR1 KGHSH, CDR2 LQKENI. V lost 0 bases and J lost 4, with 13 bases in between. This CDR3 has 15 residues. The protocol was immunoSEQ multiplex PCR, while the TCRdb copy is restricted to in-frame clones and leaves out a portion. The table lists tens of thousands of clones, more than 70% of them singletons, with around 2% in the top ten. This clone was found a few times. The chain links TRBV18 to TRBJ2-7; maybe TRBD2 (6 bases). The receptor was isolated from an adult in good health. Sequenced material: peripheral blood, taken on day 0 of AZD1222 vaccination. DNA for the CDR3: TGTGCCAGCTCACCACCGATTGGTAGCGGATACGAGCAGTACTTC. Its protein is CASSPPIGSGYEQYF.